Below are 22 T cell receptor beta chains sequenced from a single sample in a study of T cell repertoires in ileal Crohn's disease. Here immunoSEQ multiplex PCR was the method, and the copy in TCRdb shows in-frame clones only, minus some. Counted here are 10,000 to 15,000 clones, approximately 78% occurring once; the ten biggest clones make up roughly 10%. The time point: neoterminal ileum biopsy at postoperative endoscopy, about 6 months after surgery. The specimen was ileal tissue. The origin of the receptors is an adult with Crohn's disease.

CDR3 coding DNA: TGTGCCATCAGTGAGATAGCCTATGGCTACACCTTC. The encoded protein is CAISEIAYGYTF. This chain uses TRBV10-3 with TRBJ1-2; D gene uncertain. The germline gives CDR1 ENHRY, CDR2 SYGVKD. V lost 2 bases and J lost 4, with 5 bases in between. CDR3 length: 12 residues.

The chain couples TRBV27 to TRBJ1-1; D possibly corresponds to TRBD1 (5 bases). Germline-derived CDR1 and CDR2 are MNHEY and SMNVEV (reference sequence). Trimming removed 4 bases at V and 4 bases at J, with 13 bases between. The CDR3 has 14 amino acids. CDR3 nucleotide sequence: TGTGCCAGCAGTTGGGGCGGATTGACCACTGAAGCTTTCTTT. Its translation is CASSWGGLTTEAFF.

This chain links TRBV25-1 with TRBJ2-1, with TRBD2 matching over 12 bases. The CDR3 has 16 amino acids. Trimming removed 4 bases from V and 4 bases from J; junction bases left unmatched: 5. CDR1 is MGHDK and CDR2 is SYGVNS in the germline V gene. The CDR3 DNA reads as TGTGCCAGCAGTGCCGGGACTAGCGGGCCGTACAATGAGCAGTTCTTC. Translation gives CASSAGTSGPYNEQFF.

The CDR3 region is CASSQRQDSGNTIYF. The CDR3 DNA reads TGTGCCAGCAGCCAGCGACAGGACTCTGGAAACACCATATATTTT. The chain has TRBV11-3 and TRBJ1-3; the D gene is possibly TRBD1 (6 bases). The CDR3 consists of 15 residues. Germline V gene lookup returns CDR1 SGHNT and CDR2 YENEEA. Trimming left V 5 bases short and J 0 bases short, with 11 bases between.

The table lists this clone with a count of one. The V call is TRBV19, the J call TRBJ1-2; a possible D gene is TRBD1 (6 bases). The CDR3 extends over 13 amino acids. In germline, CDR1 is LNHDA, CDR2 SQIVND (reference sequence). V gave up 3 bases and J gave up 5 bases, with 10 bases separating them. CDR3 coding DNA: TGTGCCAGTAGTATCACAGGGCCTTATGGCTACACCTTC. Translated: CASSITGPYGYTF.

This clone was recorded only once. V is TRBV2 and J is TRBJ2-5, with 7 bases fitting TRBD1. V was clipped by 4 bases and J by 5 bases; unmatched bases: 16. Per the germline V gene, CDR1 is SNHLY and CDR2 is FYNNEI. This CDR3 has 17 amino acids. The chain's CDR3 is CASSVKGQRQGMETQYF. The CDR3 DNA sequence: TGTGCCAGCAGTGTGAAAGGGCAACGACAGGGTATGGAGACCCAGTACTTC.

This chain joins TRBV6-1 and TRBJ1-5; possibly TRBD1 for D (6 bases). In germline, CDR1 is MNHNS, CDR2 SASEGT. This CDR3 has 15 amino acids. V shed 6 bases and J shed 0 bases, with 12 bases lying between them. The CDR3 loop reads CASSPSGASNQPQHF. The CDR3 DNA reads as TGTGCCAGCAGCCCTTCAGGGGCTAGCAATCAGCCCCAGCATTTT.

This chain connects TRBV30 to TRBJ2-7; D might be TRBD1 (6 bases). The germline V gene encodes CDR1 GTSNPN and CDR2 SVGIG (reference sequence). V dropped 5 bases and J dropped 3 bases, with 8 bases sitting between them. This CDR3 has 11 residues. CDR3 amino acids: CAWSDSYEQYF. Here the CDR3 DNA reads TGTGCCTGGTCGGACAGCTACGAGCAGTACTTC.

Note on this clone: Different DNA sequences within this sample yield the same CDR3. As DNA, the CDR3 is TGCGCCAGCAGTCCGGACAGGGCGGAGACCCAGTACTTC. It is translated as CASSPDRAETQYF. This sequence joins TRBV10-1 and TRBJ2-5, with 8 bases fitting TRBD1. With V trimmed by 5 bases and J by 5 bases, 4 bases remained unmatched. The CDR3 is 13 residues long. Germline V gives CDR1 WNHNN, CDR2 SYGVQD (reference sequence).

The rearrangement joins TRBV6-1 to TRBJ2-7; TRBD2 is a possible D gene (5 bases). Trimming took 2 bases from V and 5 from J, leaving 10 bases between them. The CDR3 sequence is 13 residues long. Germline V gene lookup returns CDR1 MNHNS and CDR2 SASEGT. The CDR3 loop is CASSEISVDEQYF. The DNA of the CDR3 is TGTGCCAGCAGTGAAATTAGCGTCGACGAGCAGTACTTC.

The CDR3 protein is CASSTFRGTTDTQYF. The CDR3, as DNA: TGCGCCAGCAGTACGTTTCGGGGGACCACAGATACGCAGTATTTT. The chain is built from TRBV10-1 and TRBJ2-3; a possible D gene is TRBD2 (6 bases). The CDR3 runs to 15 residues. Deletions cut 5 bases from V and 2 bases from J, with 14 bases between. Germline loops: CDR1 WNHNN, CDR2 SYGVQD (reference sequence).

V gene TRBV4-1 combines with J gene TRBJ2-7, with 7 positions matching TRBD2. The junction had 5 bases not matched to a gene; V was cut back by 0 bases and J by 3 bases. This CDR3 is built from 15 residues. Germline CDR1 and CDR2: MGHRA and YSYEKL. DNA for the CDR3: TGCGCCAGCAGCCAAGAGTTGCGGGGGAGCTACGAGCAGTACTTC. Protein sequence: CASSQELRGSYEQYF.

Comment on this clone: Other DNA sequences in this sample translate to the same CDR3. The chain links TRBV5-1 to TRBJ1-3, with 8 nucleotides matching TRBD1. The CDR3 is 15 residues long. Germline V gene sequence: CDR1 SGHRS, CDR2 YFSETQ. The V gene end was trimmed by 5 bases and the J gene end by 2 bases; junction bases not matched to a gene: 6. The CDR3 protein is CASRPQGAAGNTIYF. The CDR3 DNA reads as TGCGCCAGCAGGCCTCAGGGGGCGGCTGGAAACACCATATATTTT.

The chain links TRBV11-2 to TRBJ2-5; TRBD2 might be the D (7 bases). Trimming removed 5 bases at V and 4 bases at J, with 20 bases between. Germline assignment: CDR1 SGHAT and CDR2 FQNNGV. This CDR3 has 16 residues. The CDR3 region has the DNA TGTGCCAGCAGCCCTCAACGGAGGGGGGGCGTAGAGACCCAGTACTTC. Its translation is CASSPQRRGGVETQYF.

This clone was seen more than once but under ten times. The chain combines TRBV7-2 with TRBJ2-7; 7 bases align to TRBD2. CDR3 length: 14 residues. Germline values: CDR1 SGHTA, CDR2 FQGNSA. After removal of 6 bases from V and 3 bases from J, the junction contained 8 bases not matched to a gene. CDR3: CASSSAGVFYEQYF. CDR3 nucleotide sequence: TGTGCCAGCAGTTCTGCGGGGGTATTCTACGAGCAGTACTTC.

The rearrangement links TRBV6-1 to TRBJ1-1; D ambiguous. Looked up from germline, CDR1 is MNHNS and CDR2 is SASEGT. Between the trimmed V and J ends, which lost 3 bases and 0 bases, there was a span of 26 bases. The CDR3 sequence is 20 residues long. CDR3: CASSDKTSGRWGLMNTEAFF. In nucleotides, the CDR3 is TGTGCCAGCAGTGACAAAACTAGTGGCAGGTGGGGTCTCATGAACACTGAAGCTTTCTTT.

This chain uses TRBV7-3 with TRBJ2-1; a weak D match, TRBD1 (5 bases). The germline CDR1 and CDR2 sequences are SGHTA and FQGTGA. The CDR3 sequence is 13 residues long. V was pared by 6 bases and J by 5 bases, with 11 bases between. Here the CDR3 DNA reads TGTGCCAGCAGGAATACAGGAAACAATGAGCAGTTCTTC. Protein product: CASRNTGNNEQFF.

The chain couples TRBV7-8 to TRBJ1-1; unclear D gene. This CDR3 comprises 16 residues. CDR1 and CDR2 (germline): SGHVS, FQNEAQ. V was clipped by 1 base and J by 3 bases, with 15 bases between them. The CDR3 region is CASSLEARAIYTEAFF. CDR3 coding DNA: TGTGCCAGCAGCTTAGAGGCGAGGGCGATCTACACTGAAGCTTTCTTT.

The table lists this clone with a count of one. J is TRBJ1-2 and V is TRBV30; TRBD1 aligns across 7 bases. V was clipped by 2 bases and J by 10 bases; unmatched bases: 7. There are 12 residues in the CDR3. Per the germline V gene, CDR1 is GTSNPN and CDR2 is SVGIG (reference sequence). The CDR3 nucleotides read TGTGCCTGGAGTAGGGACAGTGGCGACTACACCTTC. This translates into CAWSRDSGDYTF.

The rearrangement uses TRBV4-1 and TRBJ2-7; 16 bases map to TRBD2. Germline CDR1 and CDR2: MGHRA and YSYEKL. CDR3 length: 16 amino acids. The J segment lost 4 bases and the V segment lost 5 bases, leaving 5 bases of the junction unmatched. The CDR3 DNA follows: TGCGCCAGCAGCGAGGGACTAGCGGGAGGGCGGTACGAGCAGTACTTC. It yields the protein CASSEGLAGGRYEQYF.

This chain joins TRBV7-9 and TRBJ2-6; 7 positions agree with TRBD2. The length of the CDR3 is 16 residues. Unmatched junction bases numbered 5, after V lost 6 bases and J lost 0 bases. Germline V gene lookup returns CDR1 SEHNR and CDR2 FQNEAQ (reference sequence). In DNA form, the CDR3 reads TGTGCCAGCAGTTGGGGCGGGAGCTCTGGGGCCAACGTCCTGACTTTC. This translates into CASSWGGSSGANVLTF.

The chain joins TRBV9 to TRBJ2-1, with D tentatively TRBD2 (5 bases). V was clipped by 5 bases and J by 3 bases, with 12 bases between them. The CDR3 sequence is 14 residues long. The germline V gene encodes CDR1 SGDLS and CDR2 YYNGEE. Here the CDR3 reads CASRRVNSYNEQFF. CDR3 in DNA: TGTGCCAGCAGGAGGGTAAATAGCTACAATGAGCAGTTCTTC.